A selection of T cell receptor beta chains follows, all from one sample in a study of cytomegalovirus exposure and HLA in healthy donors. The method was immunoSEQ multiplex PCR; TCRdb's version includes in-frame clones alone and lacks a portion of them. The repertoire consists of 100,000 or so clones, with approximately 89% occurring once and the leading ten covering approximately 4%. Material for sequencing was PBMCs. All receptors come from a man aged 25 to 45 in good health and CMV-seronegative. Both conserved end residues are trimmed from each CDR3. Each record gives: clone size, J gene, V gene, CDR3 length, CDR3 protein. Not all rows give a size; the values are once, few, many and, for expanded clones, a class.

>NA|TRBJ1-5|TRBV28|11
ASRTGSIQPQH
>NA|TRBJ2-5|TRBV4-1|13
ASSQQRTAQETQY
>NA|TRBJ1-6|TRBV19|13
ASSVGTGEDSPLH
>NA|TRBJ1-1|TRBV29-1|14
SVDPQDRVFYFGAF
>few|TRBJ1-2|TRBV27|11
ASSLRAVGGYT
>NA|TRBJ1-5|TRBV18|14
ASSPPPVGLYQPQH
>NA|TRBJ2-2|TRBV9|12
ASSSGGRGGELF
>NA|TRBJ1-2|TRBV30|10
ALTGVNGGYT
>NA|TRBJ1-4|TRBV28|13
ASSSWTGKNEKLF
>NA|TRBJ2-1|TRBV9|13
ASSVGGGGYNEQF
>NA|TRBJ2-7|TRBV6-1|11
AAAPGVSYEQY
>NA|TRBJ1-1|TRBV5-8|12
ASSLFRGNTEAF
>few|TRBJ2-2|TRBV15|10
ATSRRGGELF
>NA|TRBJ1-5|TRBV27|12
ATSDRGTNQPQH
>NA|TRBJ2-7|TRBV5-4|11
ASSVKGGYEQY
>NA|TRBJ1-4|TRBV5-1|12
ASSGQTTNEKLF
>NA|TRBJ2-3|TRBV7-9|14
ASSLAGGIGTDTQY
>NA|TRBJ2-7|TRBV12-1|16
ASSPEGRSAGRSYEQY
>NA|TRBJ2-1|TRBV6-1|10
ASTQGYNEQF
>NA|TRBJ2-1|TRBV7-9|11
ASSPDSYNEQF
>NA|TRBJ1-1|TRBV28|12
ASSLPTGDTEAF
>NA|TRBJ2-5|TRBV7-9|11
ASSYSGRETQY
>NA|TRBJ2-7|TRBV27|12
ASSRTGGHYEQY
>NA|TRBJ1-2|TRBV19|13
ASRRGQLDNYGYT
>NA|TRBJ2-7|TRBV5-1|12
ASSFTGLASEQY
>NA|TRBJ2-4|TRBV2|15
AITGTGESIAKNIQY
>NA|TRBJ2-3|TRBV6-5|11
ASTPGRADTQY
>few|TRBJ2-3|TRBV13|12
ASSWSGGTDTQY
>NA|TRBJ1-1|TRBV14|14
ASSQDFWDSMVEAF
>NA|TRBJ2-3|TRBV14|15
ASSHRSGAKGWDTQY
>NA|TRBJ1-1|TRBV28|10
ASSQGNTEAF
>NA|TRBJ2-6|TRBV15|14
ATSRGRGSGANVLT
>NA|TRBJ2-1|TRBV7-2|13
ASSLGAGGAREQF
>NA|TRBJ2-1|TRBV5-1|13
ASSLLSPSYNEQF
>NA|TRBJ2-6|TRBV29-1|13
SVERRVSGANVLT
>NA|TRBJ2-7|TRBV29-1|11
SAGKGRGLEQY
>NA|TRBJ1-5|TRBV5-4|14
ASSLNYVLGNQPQH
>once|TRBJ2-3|TRBV28|13
ASSFWGTSTDTQY
>NA|TRBJ1-1|TRBV28|11
ASSDRGNTEAF
>NA|TRBJ1-2|TRBV7-2|12
ASSLGEQSYGYT